These T cell receptor beta chains were read from a single sample in a study of type 1 regulatory T cells. TCRdb fed the reads into MiXCR, producing one record per CDR3 protein. This sample has some 100,000 distinct CDR3 sequences; roughly a third occur once, and the top ten carry 2% to 2.5%. Sequencing input: CD4+ T cells, either the whole sample or a sorted fraction (not recorded which). These receptors were taken from a human donor in good health. The CDR3 runs from the conserved cysteine through the conserved F or W. A D gene is named only where the DNA matches it firmly. Clone size is given for some rows only: seen once, a few or many times, or a class if the clone is expanded.

TGTGCCACCTCGAGGGGTCTGTCCACAGATACGCAGTATTTT	CATSRGLSTDTQYF	TRBV24-1	NA	TRBJ2-3	few
TGCGCCAGCAGCCAAGTCCGACTGGACAGGGTAAGCTACGAGCAGTACTTC	CASSQVRLDRVSYEQYF	TRBV4-1	TRBD1	TRBJ2-7	NA
TGTGCCAGCAGCTTAGTATCTAAAGGCACAGATACGCAGTATTTT	CASSLVSKGTDTQYF	TRBV7-2	NA	TRBJ2-3	many
TGCGCCAGCAGCCAAGATAGGGGCAATCAGCCCCAGCATTTT	CASSQDRGNQPQHF	TRBV4-3	NA	TRBJ1-5	many
TGTGCCAGCAGCTTGGAAGGGGGTGGTGAGCAGTACTTC	CASSLEGGGEQYF	TRBV5-4	NA	TRBJ2-7	few
TGTGCCAGCAGCCAACCTCTTCGGGGGGCGCTTAATAATGGCTACACCTTC	CASSQPLRGALNNGYTF	TRBV4-2	NA	TRBJ1-2	NA
TGTGCCAGCAGTTCCGGAGAGATCAGGGTCACTGGTAAACCCCAGCATTTT	CASSSGEIRVTGKPQHF	TRBV6-2/TRBV6-3	NA	TRBJ1-5	NA
TGTGCCAGCAGATCTTCGGACAGGCCTAGCGCAGATACGCAGTATTTT	CASRSSDRPSADTQYF	TRBV6-2/TRBV6-3	NA	TRBJ2-3	NA
TGCAGCGCATTCCGGGACCCCAGCCTGGATACGCAGTATTTT	CSAFRDPSLDTQYF	TRBV29-1	NA	TRBJ2-3	few
TGTGCTACTGTAGATTACAATGAGCAGTTCTTC	CATVDYNEQFF	TRBV2	NA	TRBJ2-1	NA
TGTGCCAGCAGTTACTCTAGCGGGAATTCCCAAGAGACCCAGTACTTC	CASSYSSGNSQETQYF	TRBV6-6	TRBD2	TRBJ2-5	NA
TGTGCCAGTAGTGAGCAGGGATATGGCTACACCTTC	CASSEQGYGYTF	TRBV19	NA	TRBJ1-2	few
TGCAGTGCTAGAGTCCCCGTTAGGAGCGGGAGAGATCCCTACGAGCAGTACTTC	CSARVPVRSGRDPYEQYF	TRBV20-1	TRBD2	TRBJ2-7	NA
TGTGCCACCAGTGATCCCCGACGTGACGTGAGCACAGATACGCAGTATTTT	CATSDPRRDVSTDTQYF	TRBV24-1	NA	TRBJ2-3	NA
TGTGCCAGCAGCTTAGCGGGGACCAGGGATCAGCCCCAGCATTTT	CASSLAGTRDQPQHF	TRBV7-2	NA	TRBJ1-5	few
TGTGCCAGCAGCGACCCCCCGACGGGAGATGAAAAGACCCAGTACTTC	CASSDPPTGDEKTQYF	TRBV13	NA	TRBJ2-5	NA
TGTGCCAGCAGTTACTCGAAAGGGCTCACTGAAGCTTTCTTT	CASSYSKGLTEAFF	TRBV6-6	NA	TRBJ1-1	many
TGTGCCAGCAGCCTCCGACTAGCCGCTAGCACAGATACGCAGTATTTT	CASSLRLAASTDTQYF	TRBV6-2/TRBV6-3	TRBD2	TRBJ2-3	few
TGTGCCAGTACCGCCGGGACTAGGTTTTACAATGAGCAGTTCTTC	CASTAGTRFYNEQFF	TRBV19	TRBD2	TRBJ2-1	few
TGTGCCACCAGTACGACGAGGGGTGGGGCCAACGTCCTGACTTTC	CATSTTRGGANVLTF	TRBV24-1	NA	TRBJ2-6	NA
TGCAGTTCTCGGCTAGTGGACTCCTACAATGAGCAGTTCTTC	CSSRLVDSYNEQFF	TRBV20-1	NA	TRBJ2-1	NA
TGTGCCAGCAGACGTGGCGGCAGGGTCTACGAGCAGTACTTC	CASRRGGRVYEQYF	TRBV6-1	NA	TRBJ2-7	NA
TGCAGTGCTAGTGGGGACAGGGCGAAACAAGAGACCCAGTACTTC	CSASGDRAKQETQYF	TRBV20-1	TRBD1	TRBJ2-5	NA
TGTGCCATCAGTGAGAGCGTAGGGGTGGAAAAACTGTTTTTT	CAISESVGVEKLFF	TRBV10-3	NA	TRBJ1-4	NA
TGTGCCAGCAGCCCGATGGGGGGGAACTATGGCTACACCTTC	CASSPMGGNYGYTF	TRBV7-8	NA	TRBJ1-2	few
TGTGCCAGCAGCCCTTCACAGGGAAATTCACCCCTCCACTTT	CASSPSQGNSPLHF	TRBV7-9	NA	TRBJ1-6	NA